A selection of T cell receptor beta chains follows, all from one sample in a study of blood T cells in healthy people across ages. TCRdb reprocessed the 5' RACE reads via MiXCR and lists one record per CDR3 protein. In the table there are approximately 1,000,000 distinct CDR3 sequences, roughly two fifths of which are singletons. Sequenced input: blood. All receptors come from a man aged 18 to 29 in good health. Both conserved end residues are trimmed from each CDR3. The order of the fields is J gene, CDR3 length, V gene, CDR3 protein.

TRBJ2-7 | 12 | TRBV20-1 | SASSQSRAYEQY
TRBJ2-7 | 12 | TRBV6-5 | ASSYGGQGYEQY
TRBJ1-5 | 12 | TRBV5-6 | ASSVQGANQPQH
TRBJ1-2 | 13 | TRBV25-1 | ASSEYGAARYGYT
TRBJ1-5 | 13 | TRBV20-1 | SARVPGPSNQPQH
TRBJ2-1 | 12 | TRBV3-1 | ASSQDYRSETQF
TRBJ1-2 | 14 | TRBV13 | ASSRSYGQRLSGYT
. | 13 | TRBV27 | ASSDNRGFSDEQY
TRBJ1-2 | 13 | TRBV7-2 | ASSRERRDLYGYT
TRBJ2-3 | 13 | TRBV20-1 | SARGALVWVDTQY
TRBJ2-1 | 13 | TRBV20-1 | SAGGTSGVDNEQF
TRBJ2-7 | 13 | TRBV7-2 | ASSFGIGTNYEQY
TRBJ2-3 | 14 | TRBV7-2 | ASSLGTRGGTDTQY
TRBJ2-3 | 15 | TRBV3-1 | ASSQGLAGVGTDTQY
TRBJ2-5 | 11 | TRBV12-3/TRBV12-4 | ASTRTVQETQY
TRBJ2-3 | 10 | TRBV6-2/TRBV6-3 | ASRSPTDTQY
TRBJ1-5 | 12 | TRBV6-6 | ASFGVNLNQPQH
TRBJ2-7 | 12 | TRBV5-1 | ASSSQGDTYEQY
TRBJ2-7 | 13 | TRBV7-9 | ASSSPRGNGYEQY
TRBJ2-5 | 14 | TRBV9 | ASSGRDPGVPETQY
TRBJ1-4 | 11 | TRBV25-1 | ASSEGQREKLF
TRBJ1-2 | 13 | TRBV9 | ASSGRTDGDYGYT
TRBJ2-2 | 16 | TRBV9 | ASSDRSFGAGYTGELF
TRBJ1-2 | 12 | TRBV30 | VGEPRQLNYGYT
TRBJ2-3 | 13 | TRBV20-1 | SARDSTGKTDTQY
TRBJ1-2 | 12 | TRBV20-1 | SATTGTGSYGYT
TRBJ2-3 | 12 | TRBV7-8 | ASSDGKVTDTQY
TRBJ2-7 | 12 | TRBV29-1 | SVEDGGGRGEQY
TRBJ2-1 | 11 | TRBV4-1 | ASSQPGDNEQF
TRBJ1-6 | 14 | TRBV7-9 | ASSSGTGGPNSPPH
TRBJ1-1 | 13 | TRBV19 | ASSSRTGTNTEAF
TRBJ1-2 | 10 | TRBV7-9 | ASSLEGGRDT
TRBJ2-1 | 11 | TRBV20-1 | SAGTSGGYEQF
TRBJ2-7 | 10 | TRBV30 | AWSVLRDEQY
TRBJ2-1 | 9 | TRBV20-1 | SAPVGRAQF
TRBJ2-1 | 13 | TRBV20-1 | SAREKGRPYNEQF
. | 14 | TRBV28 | ASSQGGSARNYEQY
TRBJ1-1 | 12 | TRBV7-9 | ASRLRDSVDEAF
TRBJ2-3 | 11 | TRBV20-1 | SATGTSTDTQY
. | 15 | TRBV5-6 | ASSSYLDRGGYNEQY
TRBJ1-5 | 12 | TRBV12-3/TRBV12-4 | ASSSMDSNQPQH
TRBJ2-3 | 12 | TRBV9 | ASSAPTGIDTQY
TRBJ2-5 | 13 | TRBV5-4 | ASSLGGTGSETQY
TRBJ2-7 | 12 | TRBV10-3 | AIRVAGFSYEQY
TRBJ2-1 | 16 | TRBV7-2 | ASSSSGLARSSYNEQF
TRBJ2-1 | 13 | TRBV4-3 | ASSLLAGDHNEQF
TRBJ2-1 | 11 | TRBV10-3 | AISDRQGYEQF
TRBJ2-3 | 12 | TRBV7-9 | ASSLSLSTDTQY
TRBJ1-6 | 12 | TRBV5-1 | ASSSERGVSPLH
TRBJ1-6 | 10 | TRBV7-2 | ASSFPGTPLH
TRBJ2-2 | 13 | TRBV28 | ASRLQAIDTGELF
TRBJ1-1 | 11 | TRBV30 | AWSKQGKTEAF
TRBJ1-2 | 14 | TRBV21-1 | ASNRDGGQINYGYT